This T cell receptor (beta chain) was obtained from a study of technical replicates of blood from four donors. Method: immunoSEQ multiplex PCR; TCRdb's copy keeps in-frame clones and lacks some. Of tens of thousands of clones in the sample, 93% were seen once. Trimming pared 5 bases from V and 0 bases from J, leaving 29 bases between. Per germline, CDR1 LNHDA and CDR2 SQIVND (reference sequence). CDR3 length: 20 amino acids. V is TRBV19 and J is TRBJ2-7, with D perhaps TRBD2 (6 bases). The clonotype was recovered from a human donor in good health. The sequenced sample consisted of T cells isolated from PBMCs. The CDR3 region is CASSVDLTGTPEADSYEQYF. CDR3 sequence (DNA): TGTGCCAGTAGTGTCGACCTTACCGGGACTCCCGAAGCAGACTCCTACGAGCAGTACTTC.